The 3 T cell receptor beta chains below were found in one sample sequenced in a study of human T cells and chemical hapten exposure. TCRdb ran MiXCR on the 5' RACE reads and lists one entry per CDR3 protein. The table shows approximately 80,000 distinct CDR3 sequences, with approximately 15% occurring only once. Unfractionated whole blood yielded total RNA. These TCRs come from a female donor in good health.

In this sample, this clonotype turned up a few times. The chain links TRBV27 to TRBJ2-2, with 13 positions matching TRBD2. CDR3 size: 16 residues. With V trimmed by 2 bases and J by 7 bases, 4 bases remained unmatched. The germline CDR1 and CDR2 sequences are MNHEY and SMNVEV (reference sequence). The CDR3 reads CASSLGLAGVVGELFF. DNA of the CDR3: TGTGCCAGCAGTTTAGGACTAGCGGGAGTTGTCGGGGAGCTGTTTTTT.

There are many counts of this clonotype. This chain links TRBV6-2 or TRBV6-3 with TRBJ2-7; 7 bases match TRBD1. The CDR3 runs 16 residues. V shed 2 bases and J 0 bases; nucleotides not matched to a gene: 7. CDR1 is MNHEY, CDR2 SVGEGT, per germline. DNA for the CDR3: TGTGCCAGCAGTTACCCCTGGGGACAGCGCTCCTACGAGCAGTACTTC. Protein sequence: CASSYPWGQRSYEQYF.

This chain links TRBV20-1 with TRBJ2-7; D is perhaps TRBD1 (6 bases). The germline V and J ends were trimmed by 0 bases and 7 bases, with 19 bases remaining between them. This CDR3 comprises 15 residues. The germline gives CDR1 DFQATT, CDR2 SNEGSKA (reference sequence). The CDR3 DNA sequence: TGCAGTGCTAGAGACCCCTCAGGGGACGGTGGGGAGCAGTACTTC. Protein: CSARDPSGDGGEQYF.